This TCR beta chain was identified in a study of T cells after posttransplantation cyclophosphamide. This CDR3 is 16 amino acids long. Per the germline V gene, CDR1 is ENHRY and CDR2 is SYGVKD. Germline trimming cut 3 bases from V and 1 base from J; bases unmatched to any gene: 8. Here immunoSEQ multiplex PCR was the method, and the copy in TCRdb shows in-frame clones only, minus some. The sample includes roughly 13,000 clones, 76% seen only once; the top ten take more than 0.95%. Findings of the study overall: Recipient CMV seropositivity and CMV reactivation strongly tracked TRB clonality.

Notes on this clone: Its specificity is not known.

The receptor comes from a man in his fifties. The chain has TRBV10-3 and TRBJ2-5, with 7 positions matching TRBD1. Material for sequencing was memory CD4+ T cells sorted from PBMCs. In DNA, the CDR3 is TGTGCCATCAGTGACCCATCGACAGGGACCCAAGAGACCCAGTACTTC. This translates into CAISDPSTGTQETQYF.